These T cell receptor beta chains were read from a single sample in a study of blood T cell repertoires in COVID-19. Produced via immunoSEQ multiplex PCR; TCRdb's table is partial and in-frame only. This repertoire shows 80,000 to 95,000 clones, roughly 80% found once; its top ten account for approximately 4.6%. The sample taken for sequencing was peripheral blood. The receptors derive from a man older than 75 with COVID-19, enrolled during active disease. The CDR3 runs from the conserved cysteine through the conserved F or W. D genes are given only for firm matches. The size field is filled for only some rows; it gives once, few, many or a size class.

CDR3 DNA	CDR3 protein	D gene	clone size	V gene	J gene
TGCGCCAGCAGCTTGGCGGCAGGGGGCGACGAGCAGTACTTC	CASSLAAGGDEQYF	TRBD1	once	TRBV5-1	TRBJ2-7
TGTGCCACCAGCAGAGATGGGCTCGGGGGGTCCTCCTATGGCTACACCTTC	CATSRDGLGGSSYGYTF	-	-	TRBV15	TRBJ1-2
TGTGCCAGCAGCTTAGAGGGCGGGCCTGGAAACACCATATATTTT	CASSLEGGPGNTIYF	-	-	TRBV13	TRBJ1-3
TGTGCCAGCAGCTTGACCAACGGACAGGTGGCCGGCTACACCTTC	CASSLTNGQVAGYTF	TRBD1	-	TRBV6-2/TRBV6-3	TRBJ1-2
TGTGCCAGCAGCCTCAACAGGGATTCGGGCTACACCTTC	CASSLNRDSGYTF	-	-	TRBV6-5	TRBJ1-2
TGTGCCTGGAGTCTAACTAGCGGGACAGAGACCCAGTACTTC	CAWSLTSGTETQYF	TRBD2	-	TRBV30	TRBJ2-5
TGTGCCAGCAGTTCTCCGGGACAGGGGTTTTTCTACGAGCAGTACTTC	CASSSPGQGFFYEQYF	TRBD1	-	TRBV28	TRBJ2-7
TGTGCCAGCAGCCCGGGACAGGGCAATGAGCAGTTCTTC	CASSPGQGNEQFF	TRBD1	few	TRBV5-6	TRBJ2-1
TGTGCCACCAGCGGCCAAATGAGCGGGGGGGCCGAGACCCAGTACTTC	CATSGQMSGGAETQYF	TRBD2	medium-sized	TRBV15	TRBJ2-5
TGTGCCAGCAGGCGATGGGTGACTAGCGGAAACAATGAGCAGTTCTTC	CASRRWVTSGNNEQFF	TRBD2	-	TRBV7-8	TRBJ2-1
TGTGCCACCTCTGGACAGGGGAACACCGGGGAGCTGTTTTTT	CATSGQGNTGELFF	TRBD1	-	TRBV24-1	TRBJ2-2
TGTGCCAGCAGCTTAGCGCTTGACAGGGGTCTCGGCTACACCTTC	CASSLALDRGLGYTF	TRBD1	-	TRBV7-2	TRBJ1-2
TGTGCCAGCTCCCCGACAGGGAAGTCCGCCGGGGAGCTGTTTTTT	CASSPTGKSAGELFF	TRBD1	-	TRBV18	TRBJ2-2
TGTGCCAGCAAACTACTCCCCGGGACAGGGAGCGGAGAGACCCAGTACTTC	CASKLLPGTGSGETQYF	TRBD1	-	TRBV27	TRBJ2-5
TGTGCCTGGAGTGGGGCAAGTCTGAACACTGAAGCTTTCTTT	CAWSGASLNTEAFF	-	once	TRBV30	TRBJ1-1
TGTGCCAGCAGCCGGACTAGCGGGGGGGCCGGGAGCACAGATACGCAGTATTTT	CASSRTSGGAGSTDTQYF	TRBD2	-	TRBV4-2	TRBJ2-3
TGTGCCAGCAGCCACGGGACAGGGGTCCTGTACAATGAGCAGTTCTTC	CASSHGTGVLYNEQFF	TRBD1	once	TRBV7-2	TRBJ2-1
TGTGCCAGCAGTTTCGCCCAGGGATCTATACTTAATTCACCCCTCCACTTT	CASSFAQGSILNSPLHF	-	-	TRBV28	TRBJ1-6
TGTGCCAGCAGTGAAGCGCTCGGGAGGGTGACCCAGTACTTC	CASSEALGRVTQYF	TRBD2	-	TRBV6-1	TRBJ2-5
TGCGCCAGCAGCTTCCAGGGGGCATCCTATAATTCACCCCTCCACTTT	CASSFQGASYNSPLHF	TRBD1	-	TRBV5-1	TRBJ1-6
TGTGCCAGCAGTCCGGGACAGAGATATGGCTACACCTTC	CASSPGQRYGYTF	TRBD1	-	TRBV27	TRBJ1-2
TGTGCCAGCAGCTTGGTTGACAGAAATACCGGGGAGCTGTTTTTT	CASSLVDRNTGELFF	-	-	TRBV5-6	TRBJ2-2
TGTGCCAGCAGCCCATGGGGACAGGGGGCCGGCTACACCTTC	CASSPWGQGAGYTF	TRBD1	-	TRBV7-9	TRBJ1-2
TGCGCCAGCAGCTTGAAGCGGGAGTTGAACACCGGGGAGCTGTTTTTT	CASSLKRELNTGELFF	TRBD2	-	TRBV5-1	TRBJ2-2
TGCGCCAGCGCGTCGGACAGGGTGACAGATACGCAGTATTTT	CASASDRVTDTQYF	TRBD1	-	TRBV4-1	TRBJ2-3
TGTGCCAGCAGCTTAGTTGGACAAAAGAGCTCTGGAAACACCATATATTTT	CASSLVGQKSSGNTIYF	-	once	TRBV7-2	TRBJ1-3
TGTGCCAGCAGCCCTAACCGGGTTAGCGGGGGCCAGGGGTCCTACAATGAGCAGTTCTTC	CASSPNRVSGGQGSYNEQFF	TRBD2	-	TRBV4-2	TRBJ2-1
TGCACCAGCAGCCAAGACCGGGACACGTCCGCTAACTATGGCTACACCTTC	CTSSQDRDTSANYGYTF	-	medium-sized	TRBV1	TRBJ1-2
TGTGCCAGCAGCTTAGGGTGGACAGGGGGGATGAATGAGCAGTTCTTC	CASSLGWTGGMNEQFF	TRBD1	once	TRBV11-2	TRBJ2-1
TGCAGTGCTAGTACTGGGGGGTCCTACGAGCAGTACTTC	CSASTGGSYEQYF	-	-	TRBV20-1	TRBJ2-7
TGTGCCAGCAGCTTAGTCCAGGGTGGTATCTACGGCGAGCAGTACTTC	CASSLVQGGIYGEQYF	-	-	TRBV11-1	TRBJ2-7
TGCGCCAGCAGTGATGGCGGCATAACGAACACCGGGGAGCTGTTTTTT	CASSDGGITNTGELFF	-	once	TRBV10-1	TRBJ2-2
TGTGCCAGTAGTTCAAGACAGCGAACAACTAATGAAAAACTGTTTTTT	CASSSRQRTTNEKLFF	-	once	TRBV19	TRBJ1-4
TGTGCCATCAGTGATTTCGGGAACACCATATATTTT	CAISDFGNTIYF	-	-	TRBV10-3	TRBJ1-3
TGTGCCAGCAGTGAAGTGGGCGGGGGCGCCTATGGCTACACCTTC	CASSEVGGGAYGYTF	-	-	TRBV2	TRBJ1-2
TGTGCCAGCAGCTTGGGCAGCGGTCAGCCCCAGCATTTT	CASSLGSGQPQHF	-	-	TRBV5-5	TRBJ1-5
TGCAGTGCTAGATCAGGGAATGGCTACACCTTC	CSARSGNGYTF	-	few	TRBV20-1	TRBJ1-2
TGCAGCGTTGGCGGGGGGAACAGGTACACCTTC	CSVGGGNRYTF	-	-	TRBV29-1	TRBJ1-2
TGTGCCAGCAGTTACGTACAGGGGACCTACGAGCAGTACTTC	CASSYVQGTYEQYF	TRBD1	once	TRBV6-5	TRBJ2-7
TGTGCCAGCAGTCGACAGGCGAGCAATGGCTACACCTTC	CASSRQASNGYTF	-	-	TRBV12-3/TRBV12-4	TRBJ1-2
TGTGCCAGTTCAATCTCTGGGGCCAACGTCCTGACTTTC	CASSISGANVLTF	-	-	TRBV5-6	TRBJ2-6
TGTGCCAGCAGTAAGGGACAGGTTGCTGCTGAAGCTTTCTTT	CASSKGQVAAEAFF	TRBD1	few	TRBV6-5	TRBJ1-1
TGTGCCAGCAGCTCGGACAGATACACAGATACGCAGTATTTT	CASSSDRYTDTQYF	-	-	TRBV7-8	TRBJ2-3
TGCACCAGCAGCCAGGGGGACAGGCCAAAGGGGCGCTACGAGCAGTACTTC	CTSSQGDRPKGRYEQYF	-	-	TRBV1	TRBJ2-7
TGTGCCAGCCGGCCCGCCTGGGAGGGAGGGGAGCTGTTTTTT	CASRPAWEGGELFF	TRBD2	-	TRBV5-8	TRBJ2-2
TGTGCCAGCAGCCAGGGGGACAGGTTCTCCTACGAGCAGTACTTC	CASSQGDRFSYEQYF	TRBD1	-	TRBV14	TRBJ2-7
TGTGCCAGTAGTCCCCGGGACAGGGGCTACGAGCAGTACTTC	CASSPRDRGYEQYF	TRBD1	-	TRBV19	TRBJ2-7
TGTGCCAGCTCACCGGCGCAGCAAACAGGGTACTCTGGAAACACCATATATTTT	CASSPAQQTGYSGNTIYF	-	once	TRBV18	TRBJ1-3